Listed here are 23 T cell receptor beta chains from one sample, sequenced in a study of shared clonotypes between healthy human individuals. Data came from immunoSEQ multiplex PCR; TCRdb stores just in-frame clones and leaves some out. The sample carries over 2 million clones, under 95% recorded once. Sequencing was carried out using naive CD4+ T cells from PBMCs. Subset indicated: CD45RA+ positively selected. These receptors originate from a man aged 18-30 years in good health. Some clones in this sample may be carry-over from other donors' samples.

CDR3 nucleotides: TGTGCCAGCACGCGGGCAGCCATGAATGAAAAACTGTTTTTT. It yields the protein CASTRAAMNEKLFF. The rearrangement uses TRBV6-6 and TRBJ1-4; the D is unclear. CDR3 size: 14 residues. V shed 7 bases and J shed 5 bases, with 14 bases lying between them. Germline V gene data show CDR1 as MNHNY and CDR2 as SVGAGI (reference sequence).

Here the CDR3 reads CASSRSNPYEQYF. Written as DNA, the CDR3 is TGTGCCAGCTCACGATCCAACCCCTACGAGCAGTACTTC. The rearrangement links TRBV18 to TRBJ2-7; no definite D call. This CDR3 is 13 amino acids long. V was clipped by 4 bases and J by 2 bases, with 9 bases between them. Germline V CDR1 and CDR2: KGHSH, LQKENI.

The chain recombines TRBV18 with TRBJ1-1, with 7 bases matching TRBD1. The CDR3 covers 16 residues. CDR1 and CDR2 from the germline V gene are KGHSH and LQKENI. The trim removed 6 bases at V and 0 bases at J, leaving 10 bases unmatched. CDR3 bases: TGTGCCAGCTCCCTCAGGGGGATAACCATGAACACTGAAGCTTTCTTT. Its protein is CASSLRGITMNTEAFF.

In DNA form, the CDR3 reads TGTGCCAGCAGCTTCGGACAGGGGGTCACCGGGGAGCTGTTTTTT. Translated: CASSFGQGVTGELFF. The chain combines TRBV5-4 with TRBJ2-2, with 10 bases matching TRBD1. In germline, CDR1 is SGHNT, CDR2 YYREEE (reference sequence). The CDR3 loop spans 15 amino acids. V lost 2 bases to trimming and J lost 4 bases; unmatched junction nucleotides: 2. The full variable domain, rest sourced from reference TRBV5-4 and TRBJ2-2, is ETGVTQSPTHLIKTRGQQVTLRCSSQSGHNTVSWYQQALGQGPQFIFQYYREEENGRGNFPPRFSGLQFPNYSSELNVNALELDDSALYLCASSFGQGVTGELFFGEGSRLTVL.

V is TRBV10-3 and J is TRBJ2-2, with 8 bases identical to TRBD1. The V gene end was trimmed by 3 bases and the J gene end by 5 bases; junction bases not matched to a gene: 2. The CDR3 loop spans 14 amino acids. CDR1 is ENHRY and CDR2 is SYGVKD in the germline V gene. This CDR3 reads CAISEQGGTGELFF. The CDR3 coding sequence is TGTGCCATCAGTGAACAGGGGGGAACCGGGGAGCTGTTTTTT.

The chain recombines TRBV18 with TRBJ2-5; 12 bases agree with TRBD2. J was trimmed by 5 bases and V by 2 bases; bases with no gene match: 9. Germline V lookup: CDR1 KGHSH, CDR2 LQKENI. This CDR3 is built from 17 residues. The CDR3 spells CASSPVGLAGRRETQYF. Here the CDR3 DNA reads TGTGCCAGCTCACCAGTGGGACTAGCGGGCCGACGGGAGACCCAGTACTTC. Filled out from reference TRBV18 and TRBJ2-5, the complete variable domain reads NAGVMQNPRHLVRRRGQEARLRCSPMKGHSHVYWYRQLPEEGLKFMVYLQKENIIDESGMPKERFSAEFPKEGPSILRIQQVVRGDSAAYFCASSPVGLAGRRETQYFGPGTRLLVL.

This chain joins TRBV19 and TRBJ2-5; TRBD2 might be the D (6 bases). CDR1 is LNHDA and CDR2 is SQIVND in the germline V gene (reference sequence). The CDR3 covers 14 residues. V shed 3 bases and J shed 5 bases, with 13 bases lying between them. The CDR3 protein is CASSILWGEETQYF. The CDR3 nucleotides are TGTGCCAGTAGTATCCTGTGGGGGGAGGAGACCCAGTACTTC.

Comment on this clone: Other nucleotide sequences from this sample produce the same CDR3. CDR3 sequence: CASSPLQGETQYF. The CDR3 DNA reads TGTGCCAGCTCACCACTACAGGGGGAGACCCAGTACTTC. The gene calls are TRBV18 and TRBJ2-5, with 7 bases that match TRBD1. Germline-derived CDR1 and CDR2 are KGHSH and LQKENI. The CDR3 consists of 13 residues. V shed 1 base and J 5 bases; nucleotides not matched to a gene: 1.

This clone was seen just once. V and J are TRBV9 and TRBJ2-3; TRBD2 agrees at 7 bases. The CDR3 runs to 15 residues. Unmatched junction bases numbered 4, after V lost 1 base and J lost 2 bases. CDR1 and CDR2 (germline): SGDLS, YYNGEE. This CDR3 is CASSVWGLPTDTQYF. The CDR3 DNA reads as TGTGCCAGCAGCGTATGGGGACTACCCACAGATACGCAGTATTTT.

This clone came up a few times. The rearrangement links TRBV5-4 to TRBJ1-5; tentative D call: TRBD1 (5 bases). CDR1 is SGHNT and CDR2 is YYREEE in the germline V gene (reference sequence). Trimming removed 4 bases from V and 2 bases from J, with 7 bases in between. The CDR3 totals 13 residues. The CDR3 loop is CASSTGGNQPQHF. CDR3 in DNA: TGTGCCAGCAGCACGGGGGGCAATCAGCCCCAGCATTTT.

This chain links TRBV6-5 with TRBJ2-3, with D perhaps given as TRBD1 or TRBD2 (5 bases each). The CDR3 contains 15 residues. V was cut by 0 bases and J by 0 bases, with 7 bases left in between. Germline-derived CDR1 and CDR2 are MNHEY and SVGAGI. The CDR3 sequence: CASSYSWGSTDTQYF. CDR3 nucleotides: TGTGCCAGCAGTTACTCGTGGGGGAGCACAGATACGCAGTATTTT.

The V gene is TRBV5-4, the J gene TRBJ2-7, with a tentative D call TRBD1 (5 bases). V was shortened by 1 base and J by 4 bases, with 12 bases between the two germline ends. Germline CDR1 and CDR2: SGHNT and YYREEE (reference sequence). The CDR3 loop spans 14 amino acids. CDR3 residues: CASSLQGPPYEQYF. CDR3 nucleotides: TGTGCCAGCAGCTTGCAGGGTCCGCCGTACGAGCAGTACTTC.

Of note for this clone: Other nucleotide sequences from this sample produce the same CDR3. The chain joins TRBV29-1 to TRBJ2-3; 7 bases map to TRBD2. From germline, CDR1 is SQVTM and CDR2 ANQGSEA. CDR3 length: 13 residues. V lost 6 bases and J lost 2; bases outside the gene matches: 5. This CDR3 is CSVGGRATDTQYF. The CDR3 DNA reads as TGCAGCGTGGGTGGGAGGGCCACAGATACGCAGTATTTT.

The chain uses TRBV25-1 and TRBJ1-2; no clear D gene. The CDR3 has 11 residues. Trimming cost V 5 bases and J 9 bases, with 10 bases left between them. In germline, CDR1 is MGHDK, CDR2 SYGVNS. CDR3 region: CASSSSISYTF. The CDR3 DNA reads as TGTGCCAGCAGTTCAAGTATCAGCTACACCTTC.

As regards this clone: The same CDR3 also results from other DNA sequences found in this sample. This rearrangement joins TRBV5-4 to TRBJ1-4; D call uncertain. CDR1 is SGHNT, CDR2 YYREEE, per germline (reference sequence). V shed 0 bases and J shed 2 bases, with 8 bases lying between them. The CDR3 length is 15 residues. CDR3 sequence reads: CASSLAKGTNEKLFF. In DNA form, the CDR3 reads TGTGCCAGCAGCTTGGCCAAAGGGACTAATGAAAAACTGTTTTTT.

The chain employs TRBV5-1 and TRBJ2-6; 8 bases line up with TRBD2. Germline V gives CDR1 SGHRS, CDR2 YFSETQ. V gave up 4 bases and J gave up 2 bases; unmatched junction bases: 11. CDR3 length equals 18 residues. The CDR3 DNA sequence: TGCGCCAGCAGCCCACAACCGGGAGGGGCGGCTGGGGCCAACGTCCTGACTTTC. It specifies CASSPQPGGAAGANVLTF.

This clone was seen once. The chain has TRBV28 and TRBJ2-1; TRBD1 matches at 10 bases. This CDR3 has 15 residues. From germline, CDR1 is MDHEN and CDR2 SYDVKM. With V trimmed by 8 bases and J by 6 bases, 10 bases remained unmatched. The CDR3 region is CASRGPGQGINEQFF. CDR3 sequence (DNA): TGTGCCAGCCGGGGGCCGGGACAGGGGATCAATGAGCAGTTCTTC.

The chain employs TRBV5-6 and TRBJ2-3, with D uncertain. The CDR3 totals 13 residues. CDR1 and CDR2 (germline): SGHDT, YYEEEE. The V end was cut by 1 base, the J end by 2 bases, with 5 bases between. The CDR3 region has the DNA TGTGCCAGCAGCTTGCAGGTCACAGATACGCAGTATTTT. Its translation is CASSLQVTDTQYF. Complete variable domain (other parts from reference TRBV5-6 and TRBJ2-3): DAGVTQSPTHLIKTRGQQVTLRCSPKSGHDTVSWYQQALGQGPQFIFQYYEEEERQRGNFPDRFSGHQFPNYSSELNVNALLLGDSALYLCASSLQVTDTQYFGPGTRLTVL.

V is TRBV28 and J is TRBJ1-2; 9 nucleotides agree with TRBD1. Trimming removed 6 bases from V and 8 bases from J; junction bases left unmatched: 13. The CDR3 sequence is 15 residues long. The V gene's germline CDR1 is MDHEN and CDR2 SYDVKM. The CDR3 sequence: CASRRTQGQGLGYTF. The CDR3 region has the DNA TGTGCCAGCAGACGGACGCAGGGACAGGGCTTGGGCTACACCTTC.

The chain combines TRBV19 with TRBJ1-5, with D uncertain. The CDR3 runs 11 residues. V was clipped by 8 bases and J by 7 bases, with 9 bases between them. Germline V gene lookup returns CDR1 LNHDA and CDR2 SQIVND (reference sequence). CDR3 DNA: TGTGCCAGTTCCCAACGGCAGCCCCAGCATTTT. Translation gives CASSQRQPQHF.

For this clone: Other DNA sequences of this sample code for an identical CDR3. The chain employs TRBV7-2 and TRBJ2-1; D uncertain. The CDR3 is made up of 15 amino acids. V shed 0 bases and J shed 0 bases, with 6 bases lying between them. The germline V gene encodes CDR1 SGHTA and CDR2 FQGNSA. Here the CDR3 reads CASSLAPSSYNEQFF. DNA of the CDR3: TGTGCCAGCAGCTTAGCGCCTAGCTCCTACAATGAGCAGTTCTTC.

This chain links TRBV5-6 with TRBJ1-5; a possible D gene is TRBD1 (6 bases). The germline V and J ends were trimmed by 4 bases and 3 bases, with 14 bases remaining between them. Germline assignment: CDR1 SGHDT and CDR2 YYEEEE. The CDR3 loop spans 15 amino acids. CDR3 sequence (DNA): TGTGCCAGCAGCCTGTTGGGGGGGCCCAATCAGCCCCAGCATTTT. It specifies CASSLLGGPNQPQHF. The full variable domain, in which reference TRBV5-6 and TRBJ1-5 provide the parts outside the CDR3, is DAGVTQSPTHLIKTRGQQVTLRCSPKSGHDTVSWYQQALGQGPQFIFQYYEEEERQRGNFPDRFSGHQFPNYSSELNVNALLLGDSALYLCASSLLGGPNQPQHFGDGTRLSIL.

A few counts support this clone. This chain links TRBV4-3 with TRBJ2-5; 9 bases match TRBD1. Germline lookup yields CDR1 LGHNA and CDR2 YSLEER. There are 15 residues in the CDR3. The trim removed 2 bases at V and 4 bases at J, leaving 5 bases unmatched. CDR3 sequence (DNA): TGCGCCAGCAGCCAAAACCTGGACAGGGGAGAGACCCAGTACTTC. Protein: CASSQNLDRGETQYF.